The 10 T cell receptor beta chains in this list originate from one sample, sequenced in a study of T cell changes during pregnancy in multiple sclerosis. Repertoires were generated with immunoSEQ multiplex PCR, while TCRdb's copy carries only in-frame clones and drops some. The profile shows some 60,000 clones, 85% to 95% of them singletons. Specimen: peripheral blood, collected after pregnancy. All receptors come from a female donor with multiple sclerosis, enrolled in a pregnancy study.

Only one count was recorded for this clone. The rearrangement joins TRBV19 to TRBJ1-1, with D hard to call. Trimming cost V 0 bases and J 4 bases, with 15 bases left between them. Germline V gene data show CDR1 as LNHDA and CDR2 as SQIVND (reference sequence). The CDR3 loop spans 16 amino acids. The CDR3 DNA reads as TGTGCCAGTAGTATAGATTCGGGTTCTTCGAGCACTGAAGCTTTCTTT. Translated: CASSIDSGSSSTEAFF.

V gene TRBV5-4 combines with J gene TRBJ2-5; D is perhaps TRBD2 (6 bases). Germline assignment: CDR1 SGHNT and CDR2 YYREEE (reference sequence). Trimming shortened V by 3 bases and J by 4 bases, and 13 bases separated the two germline ends. This CDR3 has 14 amino acids. The CDR3 here is CASSSKVGGETQYF. The CDR3 nucleotides are TGTGCCAGCAGCTCGAAGGTGGGAGGAGAGACCCAGTACTTC.

The chain carries TRBV7-6 and TRBJ2-1; 8 nucleotides agree with TRBD2. The V and J ends lost 4 bases and 4 bases, in that order; junction bases with no gene match: 9. The CDR3 length is 16 residues. CDR1 is SGHVS and CDR2 is FNYEAQ in the germline V gene. CDR3 protein: CASSSQTGGIYNEQFF. The CDR3, as DNA: TGTGCCAGCAGCTCGCAGACGGGGGGGATTTACAATGAGCAGTTCTTC.

The chain joins TRBV6-6 to TRBJ2-1; 7 bases match TRBD2. This CDR3 is 15 amino acids long. J gave up 1 base and V 5 bases, and 5 bases lay outside the gene matches. The V gene's germline CDR1 is MNHNY and CDR2 SVGAGI (reference sequence). The CDR3 spells CASSPSAGSYNEQFF. The CDR3 nucleotides are TGTGCCAGCAGTCCCTCAGCGGGATCCTACAATGAGCAGTTCTTC.

This clone has a single count. The chain joins TRBV13 to TRBJ1-1; D is unclear. The length of the CDR3 is 14 residues. CDR1 and CDR2 from the germline V gene are PRHDT and FYEKMQ (reference sequence). The ends were cut back, 6 bases at V and 1 base at J, with 12 bases in the middle. The CDR3 region is CASRYSTANTEAFF. CDR3 DNA: TGTGCCAGCAGGTATTCAACAGCGAACACTGAAGCTTTCTTT.

The chain has TRBV28 and TRBJ2-4; D is perhaps TRBD2 (7 bases). Germline V gene sequence: CDR1 MDHEN, CDR2 SYDVKM. CDR3 size: 16 residues. V lost 2 bases and J lost 0, with 11 bases in between. CDR3: CASSLNGGLAKNIQYF. The CDR3 DNA reads TGTGCCAGCAGTTTAAACGGGGGGCTAGCCAAAAACATTCAGTACTTC.

The CDR3 protein is CASSYPTGKYYEQYF. In DNA, the CDR3 is TGTGCCAGCAGTTACCCGACAGGAAAGTACTACGAGCAGTACTTC. The rearrangement links TRBV28 to TRBJ2-7, with D perhaps matching TRBD1 (6 bases). Germline lookup yields CDR1 MDHEN and CDR2 SYDVKM. The CDR3 consists of 15 residues. Trimming pared 4 bases from V and 3 bases from J, leaving 16 bases between. Drawing the rest from reference TRBV28 and TRBJ2-7, the complete variable domain is DVKVTQSSRYLVKRTGEKVFLECVQDMDHENMFWYRQDPGLGLRLIYFSYDVKMKEKGDIPEGYSVSREKKERFSLILESASTNQTSMYLCASSYPTGKYYEQYFGPGTRLTVT.

This clone was detected only once. The V and J genes are TRBV5-4 and TRBJ2-2; D unresolved. CDR3 size: 15 residues. Germline V gene lookup returns CDR1 SGHNT and CDR2 YYREEE (reference sequence). V lost 0 bases and J lost 1, with 7 bases in between. CDR3: CASSLASGNTGELFF. CDR3 coding DNA: TGTGCCAGCAGCTTGGCCTCAGGGAACACCGGGGAGCTGTTTTTT.

This rearrangement joins TRBV9 to TRBJ2-5, with D tentatively TRBD2 (6 bases). The end of the DNA aligns better with TRBJ2-7, so the J call may be wrong. In germline, CDR1 is SGDLS, CDR2 YYNGEE. This CDR3 region has 13 residues. DNA of the CDR3: TGTGCCAGCAGCCGCGGGGTCGCCTACGAGCAGTACTTC. It specifies CASSRGVAYEQYF.

The V gene is TRBV4-1, the J gene TRBJ1-1; 7 positions agree with TRBD1. The CDR3 is 14 amino acids. The J segment lost 2 bases and the V segment lost 5 bases, leaving 5 bases of the junction unmatched. CDR1 MGHRA and CDR2 YSYEKL come from the germline V gene. The CDR3: CASSDRDINTEAFF. The CDR3 region has the DNA TGCGCCAGCAGCGACAGGGACATCAACACTGAAGCTTTCTTT.